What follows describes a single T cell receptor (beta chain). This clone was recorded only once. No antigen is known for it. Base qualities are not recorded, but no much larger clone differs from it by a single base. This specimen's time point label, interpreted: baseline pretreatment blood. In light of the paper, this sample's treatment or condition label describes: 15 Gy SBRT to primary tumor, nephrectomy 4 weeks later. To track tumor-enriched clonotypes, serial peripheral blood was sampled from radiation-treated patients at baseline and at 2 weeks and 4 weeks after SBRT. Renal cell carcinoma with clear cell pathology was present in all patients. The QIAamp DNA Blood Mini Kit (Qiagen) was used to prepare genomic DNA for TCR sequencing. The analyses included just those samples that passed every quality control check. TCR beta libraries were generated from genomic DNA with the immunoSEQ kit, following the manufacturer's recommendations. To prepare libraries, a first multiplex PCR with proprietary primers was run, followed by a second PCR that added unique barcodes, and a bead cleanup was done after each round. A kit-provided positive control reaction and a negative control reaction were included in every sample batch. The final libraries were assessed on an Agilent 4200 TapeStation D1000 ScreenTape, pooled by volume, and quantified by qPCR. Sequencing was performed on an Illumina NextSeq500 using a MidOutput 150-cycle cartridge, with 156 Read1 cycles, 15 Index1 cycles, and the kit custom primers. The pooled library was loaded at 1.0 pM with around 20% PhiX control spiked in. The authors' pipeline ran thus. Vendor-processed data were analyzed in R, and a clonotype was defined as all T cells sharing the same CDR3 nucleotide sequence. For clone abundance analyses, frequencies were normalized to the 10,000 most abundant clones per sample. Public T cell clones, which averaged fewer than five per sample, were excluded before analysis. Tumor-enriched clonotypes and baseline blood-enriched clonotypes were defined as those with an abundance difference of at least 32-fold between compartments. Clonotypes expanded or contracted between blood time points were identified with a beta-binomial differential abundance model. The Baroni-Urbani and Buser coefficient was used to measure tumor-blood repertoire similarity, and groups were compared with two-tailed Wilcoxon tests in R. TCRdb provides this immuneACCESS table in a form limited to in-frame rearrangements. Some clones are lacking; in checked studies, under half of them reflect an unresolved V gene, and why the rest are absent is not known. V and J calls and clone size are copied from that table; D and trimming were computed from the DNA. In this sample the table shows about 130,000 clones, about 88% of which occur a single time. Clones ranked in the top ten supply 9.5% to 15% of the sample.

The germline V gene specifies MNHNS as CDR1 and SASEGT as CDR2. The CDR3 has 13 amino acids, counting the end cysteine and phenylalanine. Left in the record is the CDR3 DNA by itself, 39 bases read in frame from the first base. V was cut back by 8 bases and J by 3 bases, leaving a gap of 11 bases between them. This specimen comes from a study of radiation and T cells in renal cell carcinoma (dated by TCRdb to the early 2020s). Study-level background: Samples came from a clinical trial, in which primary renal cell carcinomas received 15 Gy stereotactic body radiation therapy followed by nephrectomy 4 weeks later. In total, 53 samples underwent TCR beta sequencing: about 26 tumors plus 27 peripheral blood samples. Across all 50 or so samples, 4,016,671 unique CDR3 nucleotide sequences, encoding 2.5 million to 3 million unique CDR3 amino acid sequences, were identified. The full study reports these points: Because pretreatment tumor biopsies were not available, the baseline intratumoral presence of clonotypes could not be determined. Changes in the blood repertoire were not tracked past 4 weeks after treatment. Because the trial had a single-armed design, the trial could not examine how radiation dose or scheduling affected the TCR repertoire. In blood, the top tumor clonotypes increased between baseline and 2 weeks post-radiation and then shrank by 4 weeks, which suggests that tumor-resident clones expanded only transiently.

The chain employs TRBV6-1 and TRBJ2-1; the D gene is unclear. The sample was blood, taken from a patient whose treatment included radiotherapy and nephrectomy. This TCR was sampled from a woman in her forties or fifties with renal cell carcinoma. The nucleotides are TGTGCCAGCCTCAGAGATCTCTACAATGAGCAGTTCTTC. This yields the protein CASLRDLYNEQFF.